One and the same sample provided the 32 T cell receptor beta chains below, sequenced in a study of T cells in localized non-small cell lung cancer. Some clones are missing from TCRdb's copy, which holds only in-frame ones; the method was immunoSEQ multiplex PCR. The sample lists about 1,500 clones, more than 15% occurring once. The source was normal lung tissue next to the tumor, collected before any cancer treatment. Receptor source: a female donor older than 55 with stage I lung adenocarcinoma.

This clone was found a few times. A read error may produce the germline difference seen at one junction end. V usage is TRBV11-3 and J usage is TRBJ2-5, with 7 bases matching TRBD1. CDR3 length: 16 amino acids. Germline V gene sequence: CDR1 SGHNT, CDR2 YENEEA. This CDR3 reads CASSLRLGDRQETQYF. For the CDR3, the DNA is TGTGCTAGCAGCTTAAGGTTAGGGGACAGACAAGAGACCCAGTACTTC.

This clone was counted a few times. This chain uses TRBV28 with TRBJ2-5, with 10 nucleotides matching TRBD1. The V segment lost 10 bases and the J segment 2 bases; nucleotides outside the gene matches: 22. The CDR3 covers 19 residues. Germline CDR1 MDHEN, CDR2 SYDVKM. CDR3 bases: TGTGCCACCCAAGGTGCAGGGACAGGGGTCCCTTTAGAACAAGAGACCCAGTACTTC. Translation gives CATQGAGTGVPLEQETQYF.

This clone rates as medium-sized (0.01 to 0.1%). The chain has TRBV11-3 and TRBJ1-5; a possible D gene is TRBD1 (5 bases). Per the germline V gene, CDR1 is SGHNT and CDR2 is YENEEA. The CDR3 spans 14 residues. V lost 3 bases and J lost 7, with 13 bases in between. This CDR3 is CASSLMGVDQPQHF. Here the CDR3 DNA reads TGTGCCAGCAGCTTGATGGGGGTAGACCAGCCCCAGCATTTT.

In its sample, this clone was seen a few times. V and J are TRBV6-8 and TRBJ2-1; D is perhaps TRBD2 (5 bases). Trimming took off 2 bases at V and 8 bases at J, with 10 bases between the two ends. Germline assignment: CDR1 MNHGY and CDR2 SAAAGT. CDR3 length equals 13 residues. In DNA, the CDR3 is TGTGCCAGCAGTTACGATGTCGGGGATGAGCAGTTCTTC. It translates to CASSYDVGDEQFF.

This clone was seen once. The chain joins TRBV19 to TRBJ1-1, with D tentatively TRBD1 (6 bases). The V and J ends lost 7 bases and 1 base respectively, with 25 bases between them. CDR3 length: 18 amino acids. Germline loops: CDR1 LNHDA, CDR2 SQIVND (reference sequence). The DNA of the CDR3 is TGTGCCAGTAAGACCCTACCCCCTAGGGGGAGGGAGAACACTGAAGCTTTCTTT. This gives the protein CASKTLPPRGRENTEAFF.

This clone was detected only a few times. The rearrangement links TRBV19 to TRBJ2-2, with D perhaps being TRBD1 or TRBD2 (5 bases each). CDR1 and CDR2 from the germline V gene are LNHDA and SQIVND (reference sequence). The CDR3 length is 16 residues. With 2 bases removed from V and 0 bases from J, the gap between germline ends came to 10 bases. The CDR3 DNA follows: TGTGCCAGTAGTATACAGGGACCCTCGAACACCGGGGAGCTGTTTTTT. Amino acid sequence: CASSIQGPSNTGELFF. Full variable domain (outside the CDR3, taken from reference TRBV19 and TRBJ2-2): DGGITQSPKYLFRKEGQNVTLSCEQNLNHDAMYWYRQDPGQGLRLIYYSQIVNDFQKGDIAEGYSVSREKKESFPLTVTSAQKNPTAFYLCASSIQGPSNTGELFFGEGSRLTVL.

The rearrangement links TRBV18 to TRBJ2-1, with D tentatively TRBD2 (5 bases). Between the trimmed V and J ends, which lost 2 bases and 0 bases, there was a span of 17 bases. The CDR3 is made up of 18 amino acids. Germline V CDR1 and CDR2: KGHSH, LQKENI. CDR3 loop: CASSPIISVGVSYNEQFF. The CDR3 DNA reads as TGTGCCAGCTCACCAATAATCAGTGTCGGGGTCTCCTACAATGAGCAGTTCTTC.

This chain uses TRBV6-8 with TRBJ1-1; possibly TRBD1 for D (6 bases). From germline, CDR1 is MNHGY and CDR2 SAAAGT. Trimming took off 7 bases at V and 0 bases at J, with 15 bases between the two ends. The CDR3 has 15 amino acids. In nucleotides, the CDR3 is TGTGCCAGCAATCTCCACAGGGACTTGAACACTGAAGCTTTCTTT. It translates to CASNLHRDLNTEAFF.

V is TRBV11-3 and J is TRBJ2-2, with a tentative D call TRBD1 (5 bases). This CDR3 is 14 amino acids long. From germline, CDR1 is SGHNT and CDR2 YENEEA. Trimming cost V 2 bases and J 7 bases, with 11 bases left between them. DNA of the CDR3: TGTGCCAGCAGCTTATCAGGGTATAACGGGGAGCTGTTTTTT. This translates into CASSLSGYNGELFF.

This sequence joins TRBV6-8 and TRBJ2-7; D gene uncertain. The CDR3 is made up of 13 amino acids. Per the germline V gene, CDR1 is MNHGY and CDR2 is SAAAGT. Trimming removed 2 bases from V and 3 bases from J, with 8 bases in between. This CDR3 is CASSYRAYYEQYF. The CDR3 DNA follows: TGTGCCAGCAGTTACCGGGCCTACTACGAGCAGTACTTC.

Within the sample, this clone is medium-sized. The chain has TRBV11-3 and TRBJ2-4, with 9 bases identical to TRBD1. Germline CDR1 is SGHNT and CDR2 is YENEEA. The CDR3 has 15 amino acids. V was pared by 4 bases and J by 6 bases, with 7 bases of the junction left unmatched. In DNA form, the CDR3 reads TGTGCCAGCAGCTCGCGGACAGGGGTGAGAAACATTCAGTACTTC. This encodes CASSSRTGVRNIQYF.

This clone has only a few counts. The CDR3 region has the DNA TGCGCCAGCAGCTATGGACAGGGGCAAGAAGCTTTCTTT. It encodes CASSYGQGQEAFF. The J gene is TRBJ1-1, the V gene TRBV23-1; 9 bases align to TRBD1. TRBV23-1 is labeled an ORF, and its function is uncertain. The V segment lost 6 bases and the J segment 8 bases; nucleotides outside the gene matches: 7. This CDR3 has 13 amino acids.

The gene calls are TRBV28 and TRBJ2-7, with TRBD1 identical over 7 bases. J gave up 3 bases and V 5 bases, and 7 bases lay outside the gene matches. Germline values: CDR1 MDHEN, CDR2 SYDVKM. The CDR3 loop spans 14 amino acids. The CDR3 DNA reads TGTGCCAGCAGTCCACGGACAGGCTACTACGAGCAGTACTTC. This translates into CASSPRTGYYEQYF.

A few counts support this clone. CDR3 sequence reads: CASSFGGLADNEQFF. CDR3 DNA: TGTGCCAGCAGCTTTGGCGGGCTAGCGGACAATGAGCAGTTCTTC. The rearrangement links TRBV11-3 to TRBJ2-1, with TRBD2 matching 7 bases. The germline V gene has CDR1 SGHNT and CDR2 YENEEA. This CDR3 contains 15 residues. With 3 bases clipped from V and 5 bases from J, the junction kept 7 bases outside the gene matches.

The chain employs TRBV9 and TRBJ2-7, with D possibly being TRBD1 (6 bases). V was pared by 2 bases and J by 2 bases, with 11 bases between. Germline CDR1 SGDLS, CDR2 YYNGEE. The CDR3 loop spans 14 amino acids. CDR3 DNA: TGTGCCAGCAGCGTGGGACACGAAGCCTACGAGCAGTACTTC. Its protein product is CASSVGHEAYEQYF.

The chain couples TRBV9 to TRBJ1-2; D gene unclear. The CDR3 loop spans 14 amino acids. V shed 0 bases and J shed 9 bases, with 15 bases lying between them. Per the germline V gene, CDR1 is SGDLS and CDR2 is YYNGEE. The CDR3 reads CASSVEGFPYRYTF. The CDR3 nucleotides read TGTGCCAGCAGCGTAGAGGGCTTCCCCTACCGCTACACCTTC.

There are a few counts of this clone. The chain employs TRBV9 and TRBJ1-2; D might be TRBD1 (5 bases). There are 13 residues in the CDR3. V dropped 5 bases and J dropped 2 bases, with 10 bases sitting between them. CDR1 and CDR2 (germline): SGDLS, YYNGEE. This CDR3 reads CASSGTVNYGYTF. Here the CDR3 DNA reads TGTGCCAGCAGTGGGACGGTGAACTATGGCTACACCTTC.

This clone was found a few times. The rearrangement links TRBV6-8 to TRBJ1-2, with 8 bases fitting TRBD1. The germline CDR1 and CDR2 sequences are MNHGY and SAAAGT. The CDR3 extends over 15 amino acids. Germline trimming cut 5 bases from V and 5 bases from J; bases unmatched to any gene: 10. DNA of the CDR3: TGTGCCAGCAGTCCGCTCAACACAGGGGGGTATGGCTACACCTTC. It codes for CASSPLNTGGYGYTF.

The J gene is TRBJ1-4, the V gene TRBV28, with 8 bases matching TRBD1. V lost 3 bases and J lost 3; bases outside the gene matches: 3. This CDR3 has 15 residues. Germline loops: CDR1 MDHEN, CDR2 SYDVKM. The CDR3 DNA reads TGTGCCAGCAGTTTCCGGGACAGGTCTAATGAAAAACTGTTTTTT. This encodes CASSFRDRSNEKLFF. The whole variable domain, filled in from reference TRBV28 and TRBJ1-4, reads DVKVTQSSRYLVKRTGEKVFLECVQDMDHENMFWYRQDPGLGLRLIYFSYDVKMKEKGDIPEGYSVSREKKERFSLILESASTNQTSMYLCASSFRDRSNEKLFFGSGTQLSVL.

The CDR3 reads CASSSPALRSTDTQYF. The DNA for the CDR3 is TGTGCCAGCAGCTCCCCGGCCCTAAGGAGCACAGATACGCAGTATTTT. The chain has TRBV11-3 and TRBJ2-3; D not resolved. The CDR3 spans 16 residues. V shed 4 bases and J shed 0 bases, with 14 bases lying between them. Germline CDR1 is SGHNT and CDR2 is YENEEA.

This chain connects TRBV5-1 to TRBJ2-3, with a tentative D call TRBD1 (5 bases). V lost 4 bases and J lost 0, with 12 bases in between. The CDR3 loop spans 15 amino acids. The V gene's germline CDR1 is SGHRS and CDR2 YFSETQ. For the CDR3, the DNA is TGCGCCAGCAGCCAGGACACCACTAGCACAGATACGCAGTATTTT. This sequence encodes CASSQDTTSTDTQYF.

This clone is large (0.1 to 1%) by share. The chain couples TRBV9 to TRBJ2-5; D is unclear. Germline CDR1 SGDLS, CDR2 YYNGEE. The CDR3 is 14 residues long. V was cut by 0 bases and J by 4 bases, with 10 bases left in between. As DNA, the CDR3 is TGTGCCAGCAGCGTAGGGGGAATGGGAGAGACCCAGTACTTC. It codes for CASSVGGMGETQYF.

This clone has only a few counts. V is TRBV6-1 and J is TRBJ2-7; D call uncertain. This CDR3 is 13 amino acids long. Trimming stripped 1 base from V and 2 bases from J, with 6 bases between. CDR1 and CDR2 (germline): MNHNS, SASEGT. The CDR3 spells CASSEGTAYEQYF. The CDR3 DNA sequence: TGTGCCAGCAGTGAAGGGACGGCCTACGAGCAGTACTTC.

The sample holds a few counts of this clone. The chain employs TRBV30 and TRBJ1-6, with 8 bases that match TRBD1. Losses at the gene ends were 7 bases for V and 8 bases for J; bases not matched to a gene: 4. Germline V CDR1 and CDR2: GTSNPN, SVGIG (reference sequence). The length of the CDR3 is 12 residues. This CDR3 reads CASQTGDSPLHF. The CDR3 DNA reads TGTGCCTCCCAGACAGGGGATTCACCCCTCCACTTT. Full variable domain (remainder filled in from reference TRBV30 and TRBJ1-6): SQTIHQWPATLVQPVGSPLSLECTVEGTSNPNLYWYRQAAGRGLQLLFYSVGIGQISSEVPQNLSASRPQDRQFILSSKKLLLSDSGFYLCASQTGDSPLHFGNGTRLTVT.

The chain joins TRBV11-3 to TRBJ1-1; 7 nucleotides align to TRBD1. The CDR3 spans 16 residues. Germline trimming cut 7 bases from V and 0 bases from J; bases unmatched to any gene: 11. Germline CDR1 and CDR2: SGHNT and YENEEA. The CDR3 is CASTPWGGQMNTEAFF. CDR3 DNA: TGTGCCAGCACCCCCTGGGGGGGACAGATGAACACTGAAGCTTTCTTT.

The chain recombines TRBV19 with TRBJ1-2, with unresolved D. Trimming cost V 5 bases and J 8 bases, with 15 bases left between them. The CDR3 sequence is 13 residues long. Germline lookup yields CDR1 LNHDA and CDR2 SQIVND (reference sequence). Here the CDR3 reads CASSLLGVQGYTF. The CDR3 DNA follows: TGTGCCAGTAGTCTCCTCGGGGTTCAGGGCTACACCTTC.

The chain links TRBV18 to TRBJ2-7, with D perhaps TRBD2 (6 bases). The CDR3 extends over 14 amino acids. V dropped 3 bases and J dropped 5 bases, with 14 bases sitting between them. From germline, CDR1 is KGHSH and CDR2 LQKENI. This chain's CDR3 is CASSPIGRIHEQYF. CDR3 coding DNA: TGTGCCAGCTCACCTATCGGGAGAATCCACGAGCAGTACTTC.

The chain is built from TRBV19 and TRBJ2-6, with 7 bases matching TRBD1. Looked up from germline, CDR1 is LNHDA and CDR2 is SQIVND (reference sequence). The junction had 3 bases not matched to a gene; V was cut back by 6 bases and J by 1 base. This CDR3 comprises 15 residues. This chain's CDR3 is CASSQTGSGANVLTF. In nucleotides, the CDR3 is TGTGCCAGTAGCCAGACAGGGTCTGGGGCCAACGTCCTGACTTTC.

This clone occurred a few times. The chain's CDR3 is CASSDVGTGSGNTIYF. The CDR3 coding sequence is TGTGCCAGCAGTGACGTAGGGACAGGTTCTGGAAACACCATATATTTT. The chain employs TRBV2 and TRBJ1-3; 8 nucleotides line up with TRBD1. CDR1 and CDR2 (germline): SNHLY, FYNNEI. Losses at the gene ends were 3 bases for V and 1 base for J; bases not matched to a gene: 5. The CDR3 covers 16 residues.

The chain employs TRBV18 and TRBJ1-1; possible D gene TRBD1, 5 bases. The CDR3 has 16 residues. V dropped 1 base and J dropped 0 bases, with 12 bases sitting between them. Looked up from germline, CDR1 is KGHSH and CDR2 is LQKENI. CDR3 nucleotides: TGTGCCAGCTCACCACTGGGGGGTTTCATGAACACTGAAGCTTTCTTT. Its protein product is CASSPLGGFMNTEAFF.

Sample share makes this clone medium-sized. The chain employs TRBV4-1 and TRBJ2-7; D is possibly TRBD2 (6 bases). The V end lost 0 bases, the J end lost 2 bases, and 14 bases lay between the germline ends. Germline lookup yields CDR1 MGHRA and CDR2 YSYEKL. This CDR3 is 16 amino acids long. The CDR3 nucleotides read TGCGCCAGCAGCCAAGATTGGGCGGGGAAGACCTACGAGCAGTACTTC. As protein: CASSQDWAGKTYEQYF.

The rearrangement uses TRBV6-8 and TRBJ2-2; tentative D call: TRBD2 (6 bases). CDR1 is MNHGY and CDR2 is SAAAGT in the germline V gene. V lost 7 bases and J lost 5, with 11 bases in between. The CDR3 runs to 13 residues. CDR3 nucleotides: TGTGCCAGCAACGTCCGGGGGACCGGGGAGCTGTTTTTT. It translates to CASNVRGTGELFF.